These 10 T cell receptor beta chains came from one sample sequenced in a study of control samples from healthy donors and cancer patients. Assay used: immunoSEQ multiplex PCR; TCRdb lists only in-frame clones, some missing. The data show 110,000 to 150,000 clones, around 94% seen once. What was sequenced was blood. All receptors come from a man aged 40-55 years in good health.

The chain is built from TRBV5-1 and TRBJ2-7; D is uncertain. CDR3 length: 11 amino acids. The germline gives CDR1 SGHRS, CDR2 YFSETQ. V was pared by 3 bases and J by 3 bases, with 4 bases between. The CDR3 here is CASSYRYEQYF. Written as DNA, the CDR3 is TGCGCCAGCAGCTACCGCTACGAGCAGTACTTC.

The chain has TRBV11-2 and TRBJ2-1; no clear D gene. V was pared by 2 bases and J by 10 bases, with 12 bases between. Germline V lookup: CDR1 SGHAT, CDR2 FQNNGV. The CDR3 spans 13 residues. The CDR3 DNA follows: TGTGCCAGCAGCTTATATAAGGGTTGGGAGCAGTTCTTC. Protein sequence: CASSLYKGWEQFF.

The rearrangement joins TRBV7-9 to TRBJ1-2; 8 bases match TRBD1. After removal of 4 bases from V and 2 bases from J, the junction contained 6 bases not matched to a gene. Germline lookup yields CDR1 SEHNR and CDR2 FQNEAQ (reference sequence). This CDR3 has 15 residues. CDR3 amino acids: CASSYHRGLNYGYTF. For the CDR3, the DNA is TGTGCCAGCAGCTACCACAGGGGGTTGAACTATGGCTACACCTTC.

DNA for the CDR3: TGTGCCAGCAGTGGCGGGACAGGGGCTAATGAGCAGTTCTTC. Amino acids: CASSGGTGANEQFF. This sequence joins TRBV6-4 and TRBJ2-1, with 10 nucleotides matching TRBD1. From germline, CDR1 is MRHNA and CDR2 SNTAGT. The CDR3 has 14 residues. V lost 4 bases to trimming and J lost 7 bases; unmatched junction nucleotides: 4.

The genes are TRBV28 and TRBJ1-2, with TRBD1 identical over 8 bases. The CDR3 extends over 15 amino acids. Germline lookup yields CDR1 MDHEN and CDR2 SYDVKM. V dropped 4 bases and J dropped 8; count of bases not matched to a gene: 12. In DNA form, the CDR3 reads TGTGCCAGCAGTTCGCAGGGGGCGGGGGAAGGAGGCTACACCTTC. The encoded protein is CASSSQGAGEGGYTF.

The rearrangement links TRBV29-1 to TRBJ2-5; unclear D gene. The ends were cut back, 3 bases at V and 7 bases at J, with 9 bases in the middle. CDR1 and CDR2 (germline): SQVTM, ANQGSEA. The CDR3 is 11 amino acids. CDR3 sequence (DNA): TGCAGCGTTGATGCGGACGGGACCCAGTACTTC. This sequence encodes CSVDADGTQYF.

This sequence joins TRBV10-2 and TRBJ2-1; D possibly corresponds to TRBD2 (6 bases). The length of the CDR3 is 16 residues. Germline V lookup: CDR1 WSHSY, CDR2 SAAADI. Trimming took 4 bases from V and 3 from J, leaving 16 bases between them. DNA for the CDR3: TGCGCCAGCAGTGCAGCGAGGAGCGGGTACTACAATGAGCAGTTCTTC. It yields the protein CASSAARSGYYNEQFF.

V is TRBV6-1 and J is TRBJ1-4; no clear D. The CDR3 has 16 residues. With 1 base removed from V and 4 bases from J, the gap between germline ends came to 13 bases. The V gene's germline CDR1 is MNHNS and CDR2 SASEGT. CDR3 protein: CASSEVTTRGNEKLFF. CDR3 bases: TGTGCCAGCAGTGAAGTCACGACCCGGGGTAATGAAAAACTGTTTTTT.

This clone was picked up one time. The chain employs TRBV27 and TRBJ1-2; 11 positions agree with TRBD1. The germline V gene has CDR1 MNHEY and CDR2 SMNVEV (reference sequence). The CDR3 is made up of 16 amino acids. Unmatched junction bases numbered 8, after V lost 5 bases and J lost 3 bases. CDR3 loop: CASSPLDRGRYYGYTF. The CDR3 bases are TGTGCCAGCAGTCCCCTGGACAGGGGGCGGTACTATGGCTACACCTTC.

The rearrangement joins TRBV4-1 to TRBJ2-1; D is undetermined. This CDR3 is 16 amino acids long. Trimming shortened V by 3 bases and J by 8 bases, and 20 bases separated the two germline ends. Germline CDR1 reads MGHRA; CDR2 reads YSYEKL. In nucleotides, the CDR3 is TGCGCCAGCAGCCATTCCCCCCCCCTTTTACAAGATGAGCAGTTCTTC. Its translation is CASSHSPPLLQDEQFF.